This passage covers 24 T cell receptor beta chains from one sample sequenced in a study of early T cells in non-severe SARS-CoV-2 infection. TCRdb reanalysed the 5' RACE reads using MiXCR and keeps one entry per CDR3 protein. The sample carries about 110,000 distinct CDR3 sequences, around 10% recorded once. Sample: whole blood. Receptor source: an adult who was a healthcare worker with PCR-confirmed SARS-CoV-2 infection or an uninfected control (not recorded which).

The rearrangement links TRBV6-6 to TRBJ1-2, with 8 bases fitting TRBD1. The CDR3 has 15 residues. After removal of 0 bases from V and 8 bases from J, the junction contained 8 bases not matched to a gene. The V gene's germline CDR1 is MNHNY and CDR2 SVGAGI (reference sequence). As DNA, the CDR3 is TGTGCCAGCAGTTACTCTGGGCAGGGGGCGTCGGGCTACACCTTC. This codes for CASSYSGQGASGYTF.

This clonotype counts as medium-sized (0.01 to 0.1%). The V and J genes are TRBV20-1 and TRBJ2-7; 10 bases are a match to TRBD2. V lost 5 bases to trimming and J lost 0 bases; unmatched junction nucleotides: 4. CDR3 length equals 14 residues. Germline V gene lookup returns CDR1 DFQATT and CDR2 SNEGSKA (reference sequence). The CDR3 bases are TGCAGTGCTCGTACTAGCGGGAACTCCTACGAGCAGTACTTC. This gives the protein CSARTSGNSYEQYF.

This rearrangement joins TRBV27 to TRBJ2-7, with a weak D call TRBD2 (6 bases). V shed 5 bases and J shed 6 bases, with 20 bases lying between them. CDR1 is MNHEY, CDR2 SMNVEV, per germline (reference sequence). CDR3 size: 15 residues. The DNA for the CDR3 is TGTGCCAGCAGTAGAGGGACCTCCGGGGGTGGCGAGCAGTACTTC. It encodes CASSRGTSGGGEQYF.

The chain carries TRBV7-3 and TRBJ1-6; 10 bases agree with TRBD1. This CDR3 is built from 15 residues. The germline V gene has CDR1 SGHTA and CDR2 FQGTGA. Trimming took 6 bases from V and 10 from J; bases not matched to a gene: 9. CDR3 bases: TGTGCCAGCAGTCTGGCGGGACAGGGGCGCTCACCCCTCCACTTT. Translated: CASSLAGQGRSPLHF.

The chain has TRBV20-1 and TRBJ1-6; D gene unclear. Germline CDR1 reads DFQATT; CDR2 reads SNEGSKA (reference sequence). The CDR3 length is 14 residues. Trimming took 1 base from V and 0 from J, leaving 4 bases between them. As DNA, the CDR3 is TGCAGTGCTAGAGTTAGCTCCTATAATTCACCCCTCCACTTT. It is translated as CSARVSSYNSPLHF.

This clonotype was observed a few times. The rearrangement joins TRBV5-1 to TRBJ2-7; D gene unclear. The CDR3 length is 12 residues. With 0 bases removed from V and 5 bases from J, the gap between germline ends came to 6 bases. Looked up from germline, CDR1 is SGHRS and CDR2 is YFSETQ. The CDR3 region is CASSLARNEQYF. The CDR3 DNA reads TGCGCCAGCAGCTTGGCTCGGAACGAGCAGTACTTC.

The CDR3 protein is CACIRGYLTEAFF. As DNA, the CDR3 is TGTGCCTGTATCAGGGGCTACCTCACTGAAGCTTTCTTT. The V gene is TRBV30, the J gene TRBJ1-1, with D perhaps matching TRBD1 (6 bases). V shed 6 bases and J shed 4 bases, with 15 bases lying between them. From germline, CDR1 is GTSNPN and CDR2 SVGIG (reference sequence). This CDR3 has 13 residues.

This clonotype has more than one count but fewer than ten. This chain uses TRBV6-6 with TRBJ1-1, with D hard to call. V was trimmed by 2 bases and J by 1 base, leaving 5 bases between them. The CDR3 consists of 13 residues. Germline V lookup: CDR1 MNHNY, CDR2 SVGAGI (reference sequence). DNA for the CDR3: TGTGCCAGCAGTTACGTAGAGAACACTGAAGCTTTCTTT. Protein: CASSYVENTEAFF.

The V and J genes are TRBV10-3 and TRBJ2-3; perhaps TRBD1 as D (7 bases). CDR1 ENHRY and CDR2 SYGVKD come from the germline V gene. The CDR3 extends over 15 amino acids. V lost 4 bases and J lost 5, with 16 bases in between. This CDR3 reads CAISGLEGAGDTQYF. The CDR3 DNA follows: TGTGCCATCAGTGGACTGGAGGGGGCCGGAGATACGCAGTATTTT.

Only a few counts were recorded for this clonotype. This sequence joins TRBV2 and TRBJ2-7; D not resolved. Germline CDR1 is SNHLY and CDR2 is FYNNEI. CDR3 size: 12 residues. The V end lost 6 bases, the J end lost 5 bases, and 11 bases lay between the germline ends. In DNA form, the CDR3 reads TGTGCCAGCAGCCGAGGAGAAGACGAGCAGTACTTC. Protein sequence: CASSRGEDEQYF.

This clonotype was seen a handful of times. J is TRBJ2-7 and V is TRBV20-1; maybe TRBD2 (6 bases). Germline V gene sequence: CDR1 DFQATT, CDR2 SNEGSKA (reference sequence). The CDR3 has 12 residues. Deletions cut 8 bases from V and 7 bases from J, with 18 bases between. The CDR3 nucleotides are TGCAGTCCCTCAGAGCAGACTAGGGAGCAGTACTTC. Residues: CSPSEQTREQYF.

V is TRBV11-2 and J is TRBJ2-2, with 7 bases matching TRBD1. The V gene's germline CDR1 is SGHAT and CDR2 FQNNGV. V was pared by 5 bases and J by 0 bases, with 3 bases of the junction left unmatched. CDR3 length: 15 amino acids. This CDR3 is CASSRGQANTGELFF. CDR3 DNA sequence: TGTGCCAGCAGCAGGGGGCAGGCGAACACCGGGGAGCTGTTTTTT.

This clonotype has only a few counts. The DNA of the CDR3 is TGTGCCAGTAGTACCCAAGGGACTAGCGGACCCAAAAACATTCAGTACTTC. It yields the protein CASSTQGTSGPKNIQYF. The chain has TRBV19 and TRBJ2-4; 11 nucleotides match TRBD2. After removal of 4 bases from V and 2 bases from J, the junction contained 7 bases not matched to a gene. The CDR3 sequence is 17 residues long. Per germline, CDR1 LNHDA and CDR2 SQIVND (reference sequence).

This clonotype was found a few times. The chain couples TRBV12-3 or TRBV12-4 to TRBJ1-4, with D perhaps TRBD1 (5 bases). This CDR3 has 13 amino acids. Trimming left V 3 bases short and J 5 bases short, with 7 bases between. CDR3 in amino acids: CASSFRANEKLFF. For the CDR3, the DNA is TGTGCCAGCAGTTTCAGGGCAAATGAAAAACTGTTTTTT.

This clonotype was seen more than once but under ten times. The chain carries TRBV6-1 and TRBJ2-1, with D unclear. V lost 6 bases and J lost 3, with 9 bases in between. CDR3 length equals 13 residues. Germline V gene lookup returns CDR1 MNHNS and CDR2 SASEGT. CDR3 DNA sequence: TGTGCCAGCAGAGCTCCTGTCTACAATGAGCAGTTCTTC. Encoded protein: CASRAPVYNEQFF.

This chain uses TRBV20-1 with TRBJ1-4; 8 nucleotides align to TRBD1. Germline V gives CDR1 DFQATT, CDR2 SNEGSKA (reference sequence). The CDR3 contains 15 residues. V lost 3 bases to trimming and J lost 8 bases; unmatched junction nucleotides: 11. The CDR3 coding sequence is TGCAGTGCTAGCCCCCAAACAGGGGGTCGAGAAAAACTGTTTTTT. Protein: CSASPQTGGREKLFF.

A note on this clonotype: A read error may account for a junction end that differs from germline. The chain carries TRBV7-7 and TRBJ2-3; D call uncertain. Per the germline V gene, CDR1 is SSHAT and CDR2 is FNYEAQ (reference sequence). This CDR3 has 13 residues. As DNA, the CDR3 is TGTGCTAGCAGCCCGACCGGCACAGATACGCAGTATTTT. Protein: CASSPTGTDTQYF.

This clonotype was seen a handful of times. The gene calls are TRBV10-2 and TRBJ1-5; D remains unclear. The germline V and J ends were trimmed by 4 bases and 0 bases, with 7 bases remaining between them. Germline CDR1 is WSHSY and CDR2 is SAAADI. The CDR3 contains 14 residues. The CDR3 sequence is CASSAEVSNQPQHF. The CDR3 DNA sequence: TGCGCCAGCAGTGCAGAAGTTAGCAATCAGCCCCAGCATTTT.

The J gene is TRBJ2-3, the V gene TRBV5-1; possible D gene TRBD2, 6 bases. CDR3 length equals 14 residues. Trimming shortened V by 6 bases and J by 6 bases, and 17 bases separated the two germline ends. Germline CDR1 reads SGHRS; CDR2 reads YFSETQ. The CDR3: CASTDLALKDTQYF. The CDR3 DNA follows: TGCGCCAGCACCGATCTAGCGCTCAAGGATACGCAGTATTTT.

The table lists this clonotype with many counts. CDR3 residues: CASSASDRGHTGELFF. Here the CDR3 DNA reads TGTGCCAGCAGCGCCTCGGACAGGGGCCACACCGGGGAGCTGTTTTTT. This chain links TRBV11-3 with TRBJ2-2; 9 nucleotides match TRBD1. CDR1 is SGHNT, CDR2 YENEEA, per germline. This CDR3 region has 16 residues. Trimming at V came to 5 bases and at J to 3 bases, leaving 7 bases not matched to a gene.

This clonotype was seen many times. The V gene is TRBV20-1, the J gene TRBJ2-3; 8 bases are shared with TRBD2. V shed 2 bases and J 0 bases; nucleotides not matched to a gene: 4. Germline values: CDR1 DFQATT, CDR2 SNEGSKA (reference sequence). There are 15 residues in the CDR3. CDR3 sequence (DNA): TGCAGTGCTAGAAGCGGGGGATGGAGCACAGATACGCAGTATTTT. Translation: CSARSGGWSTDTQYF.

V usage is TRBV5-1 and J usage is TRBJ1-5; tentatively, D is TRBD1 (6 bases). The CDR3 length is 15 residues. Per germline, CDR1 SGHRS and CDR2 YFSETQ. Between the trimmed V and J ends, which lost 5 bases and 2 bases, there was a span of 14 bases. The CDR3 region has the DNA TGCGCCAGCAGGTTATACTCAGGGGGCAATCAGCCCCAGCATTTT. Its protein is CASRLYSGGNQPQHF.

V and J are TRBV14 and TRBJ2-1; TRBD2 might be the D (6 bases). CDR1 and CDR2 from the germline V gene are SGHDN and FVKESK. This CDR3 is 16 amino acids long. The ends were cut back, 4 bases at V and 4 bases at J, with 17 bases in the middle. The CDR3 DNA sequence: TGTGCCAGCAGCCTTATCCCTAGCGTCAAATACAATGAGCAGTTCTTC. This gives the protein CASSLIPSVKYNEQFF.

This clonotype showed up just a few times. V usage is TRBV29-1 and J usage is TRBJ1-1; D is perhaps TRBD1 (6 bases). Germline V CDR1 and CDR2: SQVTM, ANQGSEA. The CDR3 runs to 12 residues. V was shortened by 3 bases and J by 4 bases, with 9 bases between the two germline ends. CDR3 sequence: CSVDQGGTEAFF. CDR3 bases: TGCAGCGTTGATCAAGGGGGCACTGAAGCTTTCTTT.